The TCR beta chain described here comes from a study of T-cell memory formation after mild COVID-19. This clonotype occurred a few times. Its target is not known. Overall study findings and caveats: CD4+ contracting clones lay mainly in CM and EM, CD8+ ones in EMRA. Memory cells collected pre-infection included some clones that later responded, suggesting cross-reactive memory joined.

TCRdb reprocessed the 5' RACE reads with MiXCR, giving one entry per CDR3 protein. The sample holds over 450,000 distinct CDR3 sequences; approximately 20% are singletons and the top ten take 12%. The TCR originated in an adult woman who had mild COVID-19 (a few samples of this study predate the infection). Cell type and time point are not known. The sample consisted of PBMCs or a T cell subset sorted from them (not recorded which).

The DNA for the CDR3 is TGTGCCACCAGTGATTTTAGTGTGGATAGTTACTATGGCTACACCTTC. Translated: CATSDFSVDSYYGYTF. V is TRBV24-1 and J is TRBJ1-2; no definite D call. This CDR3 contains 16 residues. Germline values: CDR1 KGHDR, CDR2 SFDVKD. V lost 1 base, J lost 3 bases, and 14 bases lay in between.